These T cell receptor beta chains were read from a single sample in a study of vaccination and CD4 T cells after COVID-19. TCRdb processed the PCR reads anew with MiXCR; each CDR3 protein has one entry. The sample includes over 20,000 distinct CDR3 sequences, approximately 50% of them seen just once. These TCRs are of unknown antigen specificity. What was sequenced was CD4+ T cells from blood, cultured in vitro. The origin of the receptors is a human donor who had recovered from COVID-19. Both conserved end residues are part of each CDR3. Each record gives: clone size, D gene, J gene, CDR3 length, V gene, CDR3 protein, CDR3 DNA. D genes are given only for firm matches. Expanded clones get a size class; other rows say once, few or many, or leave the size out.

.,.,TRBJ1-6,17,TRBV6-5,CASSYSASRVDNSPLHF,TGTGCCAGCAGTTACTCGGCGTCCAGGGTAGATAATTCACCCCTCCACTTT
.,TRBD1,TRBJ2-7,14,TRBV12-3/TRBV12-4,CASRDGTVSYEQYF,TGTGCCAGCAGGGATGGGACAGTATCCTACGAGCAGTACTTC
.,.,TRBJ2-1,14,TRBV20-1,CSAVVQGVPNEQFF,TGCAGTGCCGTAGTCCAAGGGGTGCCTAATGAGCAGTTCTTC
.,.,TRBJ1-1,12,TRBV28,CASSLIRREAFF,TGTGCCAGCAGTCTCATACGGAGAGAAGCTTTCTTT
.,.,TRBJ1-2,13,TRBV28,CASTTDSFYGYTF,TGTGCCAGCACGACTGACAGCTTCTATGGCTACACCTTC
.,TRBD2,TRBJ2-2,19,TRBV19,CASSMIRASGRAAIGELFF,TGTGCCAGTAGTATGATTCGGGCTAGCGGGAGGGCCGCGATCGGGGAGCTGTTTTTT
few,.,TRBJ1-3,14,TRBV20-1,CSAQNRDSGNTIYF,TGCAGTGCCCAAAACCGAGACTCTGGAAACACCATATATTTT
.,.,TRBJ2-5,14,TRBV19,CASSIEERAETQYF,TGTGCCAGTAGTATAGAAGAGCGGGCGGAGACCCAGTACTTC
.,.,TRBJ2-7,13,TRBV7-9,CASRQGGLGEQYF,TGTGCCAGCAGACAGGGAGGGTTAGGCGAGCAGTACTTC
.,TRBD1,TRBJ1-1,16,TRBV7-3,CASSQFDRGSATEAFF,TGTGCCAGCAGCCAGTTCGACAGGGGGTCGGCCACTGAAGCTTTCTTT
.,.,TRBJ2-5,15,TRBV27,CASRSGDRYQETQYF,TGTGCCAGCAGATCCGGTGACAGGTACCAAGAGACCCAGTACTTC
.,TRBD1,TRBJ1-3,17,TRBV7-8,CASSLVGTAGASATIYF,TGTGCCAGCAGCTTAGTGGGGACAGCAGGGGCGAGCGCCACCATATATTTT
.,.,TRBJ1-2,15,TRBV6-2/TRBV6-3,CASTRGATRDFGYTF,TGTGCCAGCACTCGAGGGGCGACTAGGGACTTCGGCTACACCTTC
.,.,TRBJ1-4,14,TRBV6-1,CASSEAFRWRELFF,TGTGCCAGCAGTGAAGCGTTCCGTTGGAGGGAACTGTTTTTT
.,.,TRBJ1-5,14,TRBV6-2/TRBV6-3,CASSYSNRDQPQRF,TGTGCCAGCAGTTACTCGAACAGGGATCAGCCCCAGCGTTTT
once,TRBD2,TRBJ2-7,15,TRBV6-1,CASSEEGLALNEQYF,TGTGCCAGCAGTGAGGAGGGACTAGCGCTTAACGAGCAGTACTTC
.,.,TRBJ1-5,12,TRBV10-3,CAISESGELKHF,TGTGCCATCAGTGAGTCCGGGGAATTGAAGCATTTT
.,TRBD2,TRBJ2-5,16,TRBV7-2,CASSPFRVGGEETQYF,TGTGCCAGCAGCCCATTCCGGGTGGGGGGGGAAGAGACCCAGTACTTC
few,TRBD1,TRBJ1-2,13,TRBV2,CATSSTGQYGYTF,TGTGCCACCTCCTCGACGGGACAGTATGGCTACACCTTC
few,.,TRBJ1-5,13,TRBV11-2,CASSLGRDQPQHF,TGTGCCAGCAGCTTGGGGAGGGATCAGCCCCAGCATTTT
few,.,TRBJ1-4,14,TRBV15,CATSSARLGEKLFF,TGTGCCACCAGCAGTGCTCGGTTGGGGGAAAAACTGTTTTTT
few,.,TRBJ1-6,15,TRBV10-3,CAISVGGDYNSPLHF,TGTGCCATCAGTGTGGGGGGCGACTATAATTCACCCCTCCACTTT
few,.,TRBJ1-1,15,TRBV20-1,CSARPFRGRVDEAFF,TGCAGTGCTAGGCCCTTTAGGGGGAGGGTTGATGAAGCTTTCTTT
.,.,TRBJ2-4,13,TRBV27,CASSSSFENIQYF,TGTGCCAGCAGTTCCTCCTTCGAGAACATTCAGTACTTC
.,TRBD2,TRBJ2-3,19,TRBV6-7,CASSYGGRSGSKAPDTQYF,TGTGCCAGCAGTTACGGTGGACGAAGCGGGAGTAAAGCCCCAGATACGCAGTATTTT
.,TRBD1,TRBJ1-1,15,TRBV6-1,CASSQPGQGDTEAFF,TGTGCCAGCAGTCAACCGGGACAGGGCGACACTGAAGCTTTCTTT
.,TRBD1,TRBJ2-7,15,TRBV6-2/TRBV6-3,CASSQTGTGDYEQYF,TGTGCCAGCAGCCAAACCGGGACAGGAGACTACGAGCAGTACTTC
few,.,TRBJ1-6,18,TRBV6-5,CASSYSRPTGTRNSPLHF,TGTGCCAGCAGTTACTCGAGACCCACCGGGACTCGCAATTCACCCCTCCACTTT
.,.,TRBJ2-5,14,TRBV28,CASSFDRTQETQYF,TGTGCCAGCAGTTTCGACAGGACCCAAGAGACCCAGTACTTC
.,.,TRBJ1-4,14,TRBV6-5,CASSYGATNEKLFF,TGTGCCAGCAGTTACGGAGCAACTAATGAAAAACTGTTTTTT
.,TRBD1,TRBJ2-7,14,TRBV24-1,CATSDRATGMGQYF,TGTGCCACCAGTGACCGAGCGACAGGGATGGGGCAGTACTTC
.,.,TRBJ2-5,17,TRBV7-9,CASSLALGLGSGETQYF,TGTGCCAGCAGCTTAGCACTTGGCTTGGGGTCAGGAGAGACCCAGTACTTC
.,.,TRBJ1-2,14,TRBV20-1,CSARDLKANYGYTF,TGCAGTGCTAGAGATTTAAAAGCTAACTATGGCTACACCTTC
.,.,TRBJ1-2,13,TRBV5-4,CASSLAGQGGYTF,TGTGCCAGCAGCTTGGCCGGGCAGGGGGGCTACACCTTC
.,.,TRBJ1-6,14,TRBV27,CASSWQGWNSPLHF,TGTGCCAGCAGTTGGCAGGGTTGGAATTCACCCCTCCACTTT
.,TRBD2,TRBJ2-3,15,TRBV20-1,CSARSSGGTTDTQYF,TGCAGTGCTCGCTCTAGCGGGGGGACCACAGATACGCAGTATTTT
.,.,TRBJ2-7,13,TRBV5-1,CASSLSGANEQYF,TGCGCCAGCAGCTTGTCGGGAGCGAACGAGCAGTACTTC
.,TRBD2,TRBJ2-2,14,TRBV20-1,CSAPGLADTGELFF,TGCAGTGCCCCCGGACTAGCGGACACCGGGGAGCTGTTTTTT
.,.,TRBJ1-2,13,TRBV12-3/TRBV12-4,CASSLEVSLGYTF,TGTGCCAGCAGTTTAGAGGTGTCACTGGGCTACACCTTC
once,.,TRBJ1-1,11,TRBV5-8,CASSLWTEAFF,TGTGCCAGCAGCTTGTGGACTGAAGCTTTCTTT
few,TRBD1,TRBJ1-5,15,TRBV19,CASSGRTGYDQPQHF,TGTGCCAGTAGTGGGAGGACAGGGTACGACCAGCCCCAGCATTTT
few,.,TRBJ2-5,15,TRBV10-3,CAISESKGSTETQYF,TGTGCCATCAGTGAGTCGAAGGGATCTACGGAGACCCAGTACTTC
.,.,TRBJ2-5,13,TRBV6-1,CASSSGLGGTQYF,TGTGCCAGCAGTAGCGGACTAGGGGGGACCCAGTACTTC
.,.,TRBJ1-5,17,TRBV27,CASSSLAGDFSNQPQHF,TGTGCCAGCAGTTCACTCGCAGGGGATTTCAGCAATCAGCCCCAGCATTTT
once,.,TRBJ2-5,14,TRBV20-1,CSAIGTGTRETQYF,TGCAGTGCCATAGGTACAGGGACCCGAGAGACCCAGTACTTC
.,.,TRBJ1-5,16,TRBV19,CASSIEGVTSNQPQHF,TGTGCCAGTAGTATAGAAGGGGTTACAAGCAATCAGCCCCAGCATTTT
.,.,TRBJ2-2,12,TRBV15,CATSVQDGELFF,TGTGCCACCAGCGTTCAGGACGGGGAGCTGTTTTTT
.,.,TRBJ1-2,15,TRBV7-9,CASSLGPAGAYGYTF,TGTGCCAGCAGCTTAGGACCGGCGGGAGCCTATGGCTACACCTTC
few,.,TRBJ1-5,16,TRBV6-5,CASSYSPGLSNQPQHF,TGTGCCAGCAGTTACTCTCCGGGACTGAGCAATCAGCCCCAGCATTTT
.,.,TRBJ1-5,13,TRBV7-9,CASSRDSNQPQHF,TGTGCCAGCAGCAGGGACAGCAATCAGCCCCAGCATTTT
.,.,TRBJ2-3,13,TRBV12-3/TRBV12-4,CASTPSGSDTQYF,TGTGCCAGCACTCCTTCGGGGTCAGATACGCAGTATTTT
.,.,TRBJ1-5,15,TRBV6-5,CASSYSNGLDQPQHF,TGTGCCAGCAGTTACTCGAACGGGTTGGATCAGCCCCAGCATTTT